The T cell receptor (beta chain) described here comes from a study of blood T cell repertoires in COVID-19. On the study more broadly: The origin of the acute and convalescent COVID-19 samples was the United States, Italy and Spain. PBMCs, B-cell-depleted T cells, or T cells were the source of the cDNA or gDNA that made up the material.

Original data processing: Researchers report that nucleated cell counts were estimated from reference gene primer amplification. Sequencing was performed with immunoSEQ multiplex PCR; in TCRdb, only in-frame clones are kept and a portion is missing. The V and J calls and clone size are taken from that table; D and trimming were inferred from the DNA. Altogether 75,000 to 90,000 clones are present, around 92% being singletons, with the ten largest covering roughly 2%. Material: peripheral blood. This receptor was identified in a woman in her 50s in a cohort sampled during active COVID-19.

CDR3 in DNA: TGTGCCAGCAGCCCCGGGGGGGGGAGTAGGACTGAAGCTTTCTTT. It yields the protein CASSPGGGSRTEAFF. The rearrangement joins TRBV11-2 to TRBJ1-1; a possible D gene is TRBD1 (5 bases). V dropped 5 bases and J dropped 5 bases, with 18 bases sitting between them. Looked up from germline, CDR1 is SGHAT and CDR2 is FQNNGV. The CDR3 has 15 amino acids.